This T cell receptor beta chain was retrieved from a study of shared clonotypes between healthy human individuals. Study background: The donors, two women and a few men, were aged 18 to 49. General study results and limits: Clonotype sharing across donors was expected to vary with sequencing depth. Among the subsets, naive ones generally showed larger estimated richness than memory ones.

The authors ran the assay at deep level. This table comes from immunoSEQ multiplex PCR, and its TCRdb copy is limited to in-frame clones, with some not included. Of 95,000 to 120,000 clones listed, under 70% were seen once; the top ten hold approximately 25%. A word on this clone: Its specificity is not known.

Trimming shortened V by 3 bases and J by 3 bases, and 3 bases separated the two germline ends. The CDR3 is made up of 11 amino acids. CDR1 and CDR2 (germline): MGHRA, YSYEKL. The sample taken for sequencing was memory CD8+ T cells sorted from blood. Sample subset: CD45RO+ cells pooled with CCR7-negative TemRA cells. The chain joins TRBV4-1 to TRBJ2-7; D is undetermined. The receptor comes from a woman aged 25-40 years in good health. The CDR3 region is CASSHLYEQYF. CDR3 nucleotide sequence: TGCGCCAGCAGCCACCTCTACGAGCAGTACTTC.